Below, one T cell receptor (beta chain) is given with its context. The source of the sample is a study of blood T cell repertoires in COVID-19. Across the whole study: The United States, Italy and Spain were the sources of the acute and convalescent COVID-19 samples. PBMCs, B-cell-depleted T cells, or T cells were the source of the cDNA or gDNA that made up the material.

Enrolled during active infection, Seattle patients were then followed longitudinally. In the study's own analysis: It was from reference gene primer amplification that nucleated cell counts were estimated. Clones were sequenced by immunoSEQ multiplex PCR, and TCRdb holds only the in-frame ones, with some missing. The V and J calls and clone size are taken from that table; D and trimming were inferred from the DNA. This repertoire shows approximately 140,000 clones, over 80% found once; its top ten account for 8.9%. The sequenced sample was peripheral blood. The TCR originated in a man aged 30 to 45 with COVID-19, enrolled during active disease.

The chain's CDR3 is CASSPVGAPFNTGELFF. DNA of the CDR3: TGTGCCAGTAGTCCAGTGGGGGCCCCCTTTAACACCGGGGAGCTGTTTTTT. This chain uses TRBV19 with TRBJ2-2; tentative D call: TRBD1 (6 bases). The CDR3 consists of 17 residues. The ends were cut back, 5 bases at V and 2 bases at J, with 18 bases in the middle. Germline CDR1 LNHDA, CDR2 SQIVND (reference sequence).